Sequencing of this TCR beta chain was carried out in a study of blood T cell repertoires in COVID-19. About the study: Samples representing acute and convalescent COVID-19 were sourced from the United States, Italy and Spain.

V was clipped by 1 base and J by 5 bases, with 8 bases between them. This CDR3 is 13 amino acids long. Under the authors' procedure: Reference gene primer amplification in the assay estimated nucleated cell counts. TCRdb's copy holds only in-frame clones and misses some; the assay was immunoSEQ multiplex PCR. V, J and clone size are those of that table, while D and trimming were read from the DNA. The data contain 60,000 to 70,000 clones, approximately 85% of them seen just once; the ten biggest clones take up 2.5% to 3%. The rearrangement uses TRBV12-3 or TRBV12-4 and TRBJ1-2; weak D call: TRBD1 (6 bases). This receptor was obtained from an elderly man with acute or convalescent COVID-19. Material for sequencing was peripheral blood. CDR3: CASSLGRGYGYTF. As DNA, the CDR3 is TGTGCCAGCAGTTTAGGCAGGGGATATGGCTACACCTTC.